This is a list of T cell receptor beta chains from one sample in a study of regulatory T cells in long-lasting Graves disease. Using its own MiXCR run on the multiplex PCR reads, TCRdb lists one record per CDR3 protein. The sample has roughly 500,000 distinct CDR3 sequences, approximately 22% seen once. The sequencing used peripheral blood mononuclear cells (PBMCs), collected when the disease was refractory, from a patient treated with antithyroid drugs. These receptors came from a female donor with Graves disease. The CDR3 runs from the conserved cysteine through the conserved F or W. The D gene is left open where the match is weak. A row's size may be missing; if present it is once, few, many or a size class.

j_gene: TRBJ1-5; v_gene: TRBV6-1; abundance: NA; d_gene: TRBD1; len: 16; CDR3nt: TGTGCCAGCAGAAATCCCGGGACAGGGGGCAATCAGCCCCAGCATTTT; CDR3aa: CASRNPGTGGNQPQHF
j_gene: TRBJ2-7; v_gene: TRBV6-2/TRBV6-3; abundance: few; d_gene: TRBD2; len: 15; CDR3nt: TGTGCCAGCAGGGGAGTCGGGGGGGCCGTCTACGAGCAGTACTTC; CDR3aa: CASRGVGGAVYEQYF
j_gene: TRBJ2-7; v_gene: TRBV19; abundance: NA; d_gene: TRBD1; len: 15; CDR3nt: TGTGCCAGTGGCGTAGGGACAGGGCCTCCAGAGGAGCAGTACTTC; CDR3aa: CASGVGTGPPEEQYF
j_gene: TRBJ2-5; v_gene: TRBV27; abundance: NA; d_gene: TRBD1; len: 14; CDR3nt: TGTGCCAGCAGGAGGACAGGGTACCAAGAGACCCAGTACTTC; CDR3aa: CASRRTGYQETQYF
j_gene: TRBJ1-1; v_gene: TRBV28; abundance: NA; d_gene: NA; len: 14; CDR3nt: TGTGCCAGCAGTTACGTACAGTTGAACACTGAAGCTTTCTTT; CDR3aa: CASSYVQLNTEAFF
j_gene: TRBJ2-7; v_gene: TRBV7-9; abundance: NA; d_gene: NA; len: 15; CDR3nt: TGTGCCAGCACCCCCTTCGGAGGCGTTCCCTACGAGCAGTACTTC; CDR3aa: CASTPFGGVPYEQYF
j_gene: TRBJ1-1; v_gene: TRBV9; abundance: few; d_gene: NA; len: 14; CDR3nt: TGTGCCAGCAGCCAACAACAGGAGAACACTGAAGCTTTCTTT; CDR3aa: CASSQQQENTEAFF
j_gene: TRBJ2-5; v_gene: TRBV30; abundance: NA; d_gene: TRBD2; len: 17; CDR3nt: TGTGCCTGGAGTGTCAGCACCCTCACTAGCGGCCAAGAGACCCAGTACTTC; CDR3aa: CAWSVSTLTSGQETQYF
j_gene: TRBJ2-4; v_gene: TRBV19; abundance: few; d_gene: TRBD1; len: 18; CDR3nt: TGTGCCAGTAGTTTTCGGGGACGACAGGGTCAAGCCAAAAACATTCAGTACTTC; CDR3aa: CASSFRGRQGQAKNIQYF
j_gene: TRBJ1-5; v_gene: TRBV7-8; abundance: few; d_gene: NA; len: 19; CDR3nt: TGTGCCAGCAGCTTAGCGTGGAGACTCAACTCGGGGAGCAATCAGCCCCAGCATTTT; CDR3aa: CASSLAWRLNSGSNQPQHF
j_gene: TRBJ1-1; v_gene: TRBV20-1; abundance: few; d_gene: NA; len: 14; CDR3nt: TGCAGTGCTAGTAGTGGACAGTTCAACACTGAAGCTTTCTTT; CDR3aa: CSASSGQFNTEAFF
j_gene: TRBJ2-6; v_gene: TRBV11-3; abundance: NA; d_gene: NA; len: 15; CDR3nt: TGTGCCAGCAGCTTTGGCTATTCTGGGGCCAACGTCCTGACTTTC; CDR3aa: CASSFGYSGANVLTF
j_gene: TRBJ1-4; v_gene: TRBV18; abundance: few; d_gene: NA; len: 15; CDR3nt: TGTGCCAGCTCGCGTGCCTTCCGGGCCGGTGAAAAACTGTTTTTT; CDR3aa: CASSRAFRAGEKLFF
j_gene: TRBJ1-2; v_gene: TRBV4-2; abundance: NA; d_gene: NA; len: 16; CDR3nt: TGTGCCAGCAGCCAAGATCAAGGGGAGAGACGGTATGGCTACACCTTC; CDR3aa: CASSQDQGERRYGYTF
j_gene: TRBJ1-1; v_gene: TRBV11-3; abundance: few; d_gene: NA; len: 14; CDR3nt: TGTGCCAGCAGCCCAGGGGCAGAGAACACTGAAGCTTTCTTT; CDR3aa: CASSPGAENTEAFF
j_gene: TRBJ1-2; v_gene: TRBV6-5; abundance: many; d_gene: TRBD1; len: 14; CDR3nt: TGTGCCAGCAGTTCCCCCCAGGGGGCAGGAGGCTACACCTTC; CDR3aa: CASSSPQGAGGYTF